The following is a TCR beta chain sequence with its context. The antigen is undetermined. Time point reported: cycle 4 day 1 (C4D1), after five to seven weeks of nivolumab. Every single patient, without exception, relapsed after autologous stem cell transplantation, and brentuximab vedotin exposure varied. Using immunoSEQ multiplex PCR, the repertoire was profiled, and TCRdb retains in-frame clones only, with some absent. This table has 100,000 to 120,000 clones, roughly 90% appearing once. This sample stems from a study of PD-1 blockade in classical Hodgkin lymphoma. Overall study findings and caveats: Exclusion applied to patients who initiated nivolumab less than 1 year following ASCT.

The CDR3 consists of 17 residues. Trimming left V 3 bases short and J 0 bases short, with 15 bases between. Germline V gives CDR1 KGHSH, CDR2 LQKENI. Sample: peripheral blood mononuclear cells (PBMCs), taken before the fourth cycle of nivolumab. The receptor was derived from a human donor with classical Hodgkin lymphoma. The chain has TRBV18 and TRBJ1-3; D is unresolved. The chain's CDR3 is CASSPRLGGSSGNTIYF. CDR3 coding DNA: TGTGCCAGCTCACCCAGACTGGGCGGAAGCTCTGGAAACACCATATATTTT.